This entry concerns a single T cell receptor beta chain. The antigen is not known. This specimen belongs to a study of cytomegalovirus exposure and HLA in healthy donors. Findings and limits, study-wide: The authors considered a cluster of highly shared sequence variants likely to be a sequencing artifact. In vitro, three CMV-associated chains proved specific for CMV antigens. A later analysis, which compared TCR beta chains of equal frequency, found the HLA-associated ones more clonally expanded.

13 Jbeta primers and 60 Vbeta primers were used for the PCR. Profiled with immunoSEQ multiplex PCR; TCRdb holds only in-frame clones, not every one. The sample has roughly 290,000 clones, approximately 80% seen once; the top ten hold roughly 0.3%. Germline loops: CDR1 MNHEY, CDR2 SMNVEV (reference sequence). The V and J ends lost 4 bases and 0 bases respectively, with 9 bases between them. There are 14 residues in the CDR3. What was sequenced was PBMCs. The rearrangement links TRBV27 to TRBJ1-1, with a possible D match to TRBD1 (5 bases). The clonotype originates from a girl aged 2-10 years in good health and CMV-seronegative. The CDR3 here is CASSSQDMNTEAFF. The DNA for the CDR3 is TGTGCCAGCAGTTCACAGGATATGAACACTGAAGCTTTCTTT.